Presented here are 2 T cell receptor beta chains from one specimen sequenced in a study of T cell repertoires in cytomegalovirus infection. TCRdb reprocessed the reads with MiXCR, giving one entry per CDR3 protein. The sample records about 450,000 distinct CDR3 sequences, about 33% being singletons. The specimen sequenced was PBMCs. These receptors were collected from a human donor in good health (CMV status not recorded). Some clones in this sample may be carry-over from other donors' samples.

This clonotype occurred a few times. The J gene is TRBJ2-1, the V gene TRBV28, with D unclear. Deletions cut 5 bases from V and 0 bases from J, with 14 bases between. The germline V gene has CDR1 MDHEN and CDR2 SYDVKM. The CDR3 covers 16 residues. CDR3 nucleotides: TGTGCCAGCAGTGGAAGGACGGCGAGCTCCTACAATGAGCAGTTCTTC. This translates into CASSGRTASSYNEQFF.

This clonotype was detected many times. This sequence joins TRBV7-8 and TRBJ2-5, with D possibly being TRBD1 (7 bases). CDR3 length: 16 amino acids. Trimming took 8 bases from V and 7 from J, leaving 26 bases between them. Per the germline V gene, CDR1 is SGHVS and CDR2 is FQNEAQ. The CDR3 DNA reads TGTGCCAGCTCTGGGCGCAGGGGGGTGGGGGGTTGGACCCAGTACTTC. It specifies CASSGRRGVGGWTQYF.